This entry concerns a single T cell receptor (beta chain). CDR3 length equals 13 residues. The V gene's germline CDR1 is SGDLS and CDR2 YYNGEE. V was cut by 3 bases and J by 6 bases, with 12 bases left in between. The data derive from a study of blood T cell repertoires in COVID-19. TCRdb keeps only in-frame clones here, not all; method: immunoSEQ multiplex PCR. This repertoire shows about 150,000 clones, about 90% found once; its top ten account for roughly 4%. Cohort allocation depended upon clinical history that participants reported. This chain uses TRBV9 with TRBJ1-1; D remains unclear. The sequence was collected from a woman aged 35 to 49 who had been exposed to COVID-19. The specimen was PBMCs or T cells enriched from blood (not recorded which). The CDR3 is CASSAYSAAEAFF. CDR3 in DNA: TGTGCCAGCAGCGCCTATAGTGCGGCTGAAGCTTTCTTT.